The entry that follows covers one T cell receptor (beta chain) sequence. What it binds is unknown. The data were taken from a study of CD8+CD57+ T cells in acquired aplastic anemia. Study summary: DNA per sorted CD4+ or CD8+ sample ranged roughly 0.19 to 30 ug, averaging approximately 3.3 ug. The study obtained 9 million to 13 million reads on average for CD4+ cells from healthy donors. Whole-study findings and limits: Between patients and controls, CD8+ Simpson's diversity did not vary significantly. Some 28 sequences, all CD8+ CDR3, were shared between patients and controls.

Genomic DNA acted as the template from which TCR beta VDJ combination and CDR3 sequence profiling were carried out. TCRdb fed the reads into MiXCR, producing one record per CDR3 protein. The repertoire holds 150,000 to 200,000 distinct CDR3 sequences, with approximately 49% as singletons. This CDR3 is 13 amino acids long. V lost 9 bases to trimming and J lost 6 bases, with 14 bases between them. Germline V gives CDR1 LNHDA, CDR2 SQIVND (reference sequence). This chain connects TRBV19 to TRBJ2-2, with D perhaps matching TRBD1 (6 bases). The sequence derives from a human donor in good health. Material: sorted CD4+, CD8+, or CD8+CD57+ T cells (not recorded which) from PBMCs. This chain's CDR3 is CASAGQFAGELFF. CDR3 nucleotides: TGTGCCAGCGCCGGACAGTTCGCCGGGGAGCTGTTTTTT.